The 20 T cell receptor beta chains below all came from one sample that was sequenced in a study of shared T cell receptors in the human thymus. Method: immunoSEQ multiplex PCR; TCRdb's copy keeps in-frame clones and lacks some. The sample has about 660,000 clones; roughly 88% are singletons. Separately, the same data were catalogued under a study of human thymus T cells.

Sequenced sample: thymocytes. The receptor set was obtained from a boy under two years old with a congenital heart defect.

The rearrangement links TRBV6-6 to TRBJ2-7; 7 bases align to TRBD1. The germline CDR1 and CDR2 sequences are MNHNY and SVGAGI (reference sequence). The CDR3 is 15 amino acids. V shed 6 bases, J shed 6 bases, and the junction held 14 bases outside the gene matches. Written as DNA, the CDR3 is TGTGCCAGCAGGGGGGCCGGGACAGACTTCTCCGAGCAGTACTTC. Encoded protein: CASRGAGTDFSEQYF.

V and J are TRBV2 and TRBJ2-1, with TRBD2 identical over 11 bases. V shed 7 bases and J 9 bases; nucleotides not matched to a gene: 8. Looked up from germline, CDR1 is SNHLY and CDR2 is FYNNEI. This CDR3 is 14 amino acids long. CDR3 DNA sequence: TGTGCCAGCATCGCTAGCGGGAGGTTGTCTGAGCAGTTCTTC. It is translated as CASIASGRLSEQFF. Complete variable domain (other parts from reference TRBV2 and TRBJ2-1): EPEVTQTPSHQVTQMGQEVILRCVPISNHLYFYWYRQILGQKVEFLVSFYNNEISEKSEIFDDQFSVERPDGSNFTLKIRSTKLEDSAMYFCASIASGRLSEQFFGPGTRLTVL.

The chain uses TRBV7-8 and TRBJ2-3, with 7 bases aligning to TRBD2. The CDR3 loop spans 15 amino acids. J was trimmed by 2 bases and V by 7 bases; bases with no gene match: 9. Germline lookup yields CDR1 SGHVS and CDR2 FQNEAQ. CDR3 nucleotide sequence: TGTGCCAGCATGGCAGCGGGAACCTACACAGATACGCAGTATTTT. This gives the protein CASMAAGTYTDTQYF.

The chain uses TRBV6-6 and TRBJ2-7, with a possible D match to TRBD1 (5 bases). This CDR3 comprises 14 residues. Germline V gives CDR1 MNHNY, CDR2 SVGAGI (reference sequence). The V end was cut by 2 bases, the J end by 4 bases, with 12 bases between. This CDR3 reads CASSYATARYEQYF. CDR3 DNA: TGTGCCAGCAGTTACGCGACAGCGAGATACGAGCAGTACTTC.

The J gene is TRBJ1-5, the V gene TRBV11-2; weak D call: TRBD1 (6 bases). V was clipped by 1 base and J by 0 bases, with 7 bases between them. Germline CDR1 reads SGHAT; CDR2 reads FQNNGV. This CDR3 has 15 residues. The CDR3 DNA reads TGTGCCAGCAGCTTAGGGACAGATAGCAATCAGCCCCAGCATTTT. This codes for CASSLGTDSNQPQHF.

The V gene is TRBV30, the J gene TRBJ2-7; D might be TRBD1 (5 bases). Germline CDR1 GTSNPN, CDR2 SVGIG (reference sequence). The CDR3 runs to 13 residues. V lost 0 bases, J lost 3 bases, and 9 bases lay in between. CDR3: CAWSVTGVYEQYF. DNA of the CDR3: TGTGCCTGGAGTGTAACAGGAGTCTACGAGCAGTACTTC.

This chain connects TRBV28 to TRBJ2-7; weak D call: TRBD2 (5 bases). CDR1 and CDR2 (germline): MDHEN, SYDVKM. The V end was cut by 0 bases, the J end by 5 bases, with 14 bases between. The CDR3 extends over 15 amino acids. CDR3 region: CASSLWRVNTDEQYF. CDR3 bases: TGTGCCAGCAGTTTATGGAGGGTAAACACCGACGAGCAGTACTTC.

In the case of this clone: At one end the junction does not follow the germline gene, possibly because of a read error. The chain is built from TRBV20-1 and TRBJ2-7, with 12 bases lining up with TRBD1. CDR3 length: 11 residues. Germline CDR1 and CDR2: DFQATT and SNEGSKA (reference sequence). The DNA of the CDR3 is TGCAGTGCTAGTGGGGACAGGGGGCAGGTCTTC. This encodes CSASGDRGQVF.

In DNA, the CDR3 is TGTGCCAGCAGCCAAGCCTCCAGGTTTAACGAGCAGTACTTC. Encoded protein: CASSQASRFNEQYF. The chain carries TRBV14 and TRBJ2-7; no definite D call. CDR1 and CDR2 from the germline V gene are SGHDN and FVKESK. Trimming shortened V by 1 base and J by 5 bases, and 12 bases separated the two germline ends. The CDR3 is 14 residues long.

The CDR3 spells CASRPGTSGRQSTDTQYF. Here the CDR3 DNA reads TGTGCCAGCAGACCTGGGACTAGCGGGAGACAAAGCACAGATACGCAGTATTTT. This sequence joins TRBV28 and TRBJ2-3, with TRBD2 identical over 14 bases. This CDR3 has 18 residues. V dropped 6 bases and J dropped 0; count of bases not matched to a gene: 8. Per germline, CDR1 MDHEN and CDR2 SYDVKM.

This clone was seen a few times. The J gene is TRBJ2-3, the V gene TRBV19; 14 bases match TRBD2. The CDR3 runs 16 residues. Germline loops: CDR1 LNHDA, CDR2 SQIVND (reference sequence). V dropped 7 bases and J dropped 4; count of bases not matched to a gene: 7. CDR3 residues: CASTLTSGRAPDTQYF. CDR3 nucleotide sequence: TGTGCCAGTACCCTGACTAGCGGGAGGGCCCCAGATACGCAGTATTTT.

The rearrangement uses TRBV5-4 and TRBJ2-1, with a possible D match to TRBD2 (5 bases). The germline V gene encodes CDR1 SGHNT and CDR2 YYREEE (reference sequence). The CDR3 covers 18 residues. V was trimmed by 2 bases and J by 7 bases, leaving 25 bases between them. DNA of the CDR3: TGTGCCAGCAGCTTAGATACCTTGCTGGAGGCCCCTAGGAATGAGCAGTTCTTC. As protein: CASSLDTLLEAPRNEQFF.

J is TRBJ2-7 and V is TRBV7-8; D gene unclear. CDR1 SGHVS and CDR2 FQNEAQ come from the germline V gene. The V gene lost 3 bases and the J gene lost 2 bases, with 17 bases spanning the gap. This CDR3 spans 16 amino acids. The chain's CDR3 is CASSFRYRGSPYEQYF. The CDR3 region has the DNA TGTGCCAGCAGCTTCAGATATCGCGGATCCCCCTACGAGCAGTACTTC. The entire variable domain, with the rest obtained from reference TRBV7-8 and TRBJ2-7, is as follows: GAGVSQSPRYKVAKRGQDVALRCDPISGHVSLFWYQQALGQGPEFLTYFQNEAQLDKSGLPSDRFFAERPEGSVSTLKIQRTQQEDSAVYLCASSFRYRGSPYEQYFGPGTRLTVT.

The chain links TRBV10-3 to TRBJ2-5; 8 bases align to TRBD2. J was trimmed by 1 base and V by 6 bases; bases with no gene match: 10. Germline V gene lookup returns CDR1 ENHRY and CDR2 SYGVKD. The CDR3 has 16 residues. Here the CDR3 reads CAISSYSGILQETQYF. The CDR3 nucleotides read TGTGCCATCAGCTCCTATAGCGGGATCCTCCAAGAGACCCAGTACTTC.

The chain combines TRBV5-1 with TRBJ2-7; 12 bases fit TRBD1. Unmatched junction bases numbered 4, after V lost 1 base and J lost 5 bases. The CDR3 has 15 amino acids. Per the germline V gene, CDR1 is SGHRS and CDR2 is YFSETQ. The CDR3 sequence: CASSLLGQGAHEQYF. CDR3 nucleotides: TGCGCCAGCAGCTTGCTGGGACAGGGGGCCCACGAGCAGTACTTC.

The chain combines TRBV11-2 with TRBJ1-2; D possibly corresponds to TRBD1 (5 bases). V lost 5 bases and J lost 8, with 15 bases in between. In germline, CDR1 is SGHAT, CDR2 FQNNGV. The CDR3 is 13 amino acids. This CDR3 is CASSLSGGWGYTF. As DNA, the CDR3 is TGTGCCAGCAGCCTGTCGGGGGGTTGGGGCTACACCTTC.

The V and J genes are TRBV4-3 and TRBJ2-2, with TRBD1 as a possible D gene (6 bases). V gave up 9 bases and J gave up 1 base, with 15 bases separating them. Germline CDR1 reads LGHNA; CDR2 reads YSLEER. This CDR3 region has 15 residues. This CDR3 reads CASKPRTENTGELFF. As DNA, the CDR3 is TGCGCCAGTAAACCGCGGACAGAGAACACCGGGGAGCTGTTTTTT.

For the CDR3, the DNA is TGCAGCCCTTGGGACAGGGGTAACTATGGCTACACCTTC. Encoded protein: CSPWDRGNYGYTF. The chain is built from TRBV29-1 and TRBJ1-2; 10 nucleotides align to TRBD1. The V and J ends lost 8 bases and 1 base, in that order; junction bases with no gene match: 4. From germline, CDR1 is SQVTM and CDR2 ANQGSEA. This CDR3 comprises 13 residues.

This CDR3 is CASSGRQNYEQYF. Written as DNA, the CDR3 is TGTGCCAGCAGCGGAAGACAGAACTACGAGCAGTACTTC. The chain combines TRBV11-2 with TRBJ2-7, with D possibly TRBD1 on 5 matching bases. Trimming took 5 bases from V and 3 from J, leaving 11 bases between them. Germline V gene lookup returns CDR1 SGHAT and CDR2 FQNNGV. The CDR3 is 13 residues long.

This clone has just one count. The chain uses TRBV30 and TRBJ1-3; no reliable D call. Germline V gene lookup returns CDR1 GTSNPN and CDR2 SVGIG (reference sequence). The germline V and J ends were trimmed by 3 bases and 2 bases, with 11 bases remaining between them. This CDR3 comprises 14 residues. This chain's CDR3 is CAWRYRVPGNTIYF. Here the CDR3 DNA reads TGTGCCTGGAGGTACCGGGTTCCTGGAAACACCATATATTTT.